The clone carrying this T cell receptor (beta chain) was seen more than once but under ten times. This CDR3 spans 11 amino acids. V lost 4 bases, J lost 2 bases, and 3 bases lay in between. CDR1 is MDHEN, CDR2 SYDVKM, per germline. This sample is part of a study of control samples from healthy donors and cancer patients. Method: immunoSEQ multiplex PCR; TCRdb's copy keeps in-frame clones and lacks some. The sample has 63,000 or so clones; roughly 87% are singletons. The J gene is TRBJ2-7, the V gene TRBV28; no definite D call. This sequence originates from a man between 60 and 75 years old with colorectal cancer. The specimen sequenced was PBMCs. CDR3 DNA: TGTGCCAGCAGTTGGACCTACGAGCAGTACTTC. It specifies CASSWTYEQYF.